One and the same sample provided the 8 T cell receptor beta chains below, sequenced in a study of OX40 agonist ivuxolimab in advanced cancers. Assay: immunoSEQ multiplex PCR; the TCRdb copy retains only in-frame clones and omits some. The table lists about 82,000 clones, about nine tenths of them singletons. The sequenced sample was CD4+ or CD8+ T cells sorted from blood, obtained in a trial of the OX40 agonist ivuxolimab. The receptor set was obtained from an adult with an advanced solid tumor such as melanoma, head and neck, liver or kidney cancer.

The V gene is TRBV5-1, the J gene TRBJ2-1; D remains ambiguous. The ends were cut back, 1 base at V and 2 bases at J, with 10 bases in the middle. This CDR3 is 15 amino acids long. Germline values: CDR1 SGHRS, CDR2 YFSETQ. The CDR3 region is CASSLNAIPYNEQFF. The CDR3 DNA sequence: TGCGCCAGCAGCTTGAATGCGATTCCCTACAATGAGCAGTTCTTC.

The gene calls are TRBV2 and TRBJ1-4, with TRBD1 identical over 7 bases. The CDR3 runs to 12 residues. The germline gives CDR1 SNHLY, CDR2 FYNNEI. J gave up 7 bases and V 8 bases, and 4 bases lay outside the gene matches. CDR3: CASRQGAEKLFF. CDR3 sequence (DNA): TGTGCCAGCCGACAGGGTGCTGAAAAACTGTTTTTT.

This clone was counted only a few times. This CDR3 reads CAWSVRTRPGAFF. The CDR3 DNA is TGTGCCTGGAGTGTGAGGACAAGACCTGGAGCTTTCTTT. The chain couples TRBV30 to TRBJ1-1, with a possible D match to TRBD1 (5 bases). Germline values: CDR1 GTSNPN, CDR2 SVGIG (reference sequence). This CDR3 has 13 residues. The V end was cut by 0 bases, the J end by 10 bases, with 15 bases between.

V is TRBV6-5 and J is TRBJ1-2; the match to TRBD1 covers 7 bases. The CDR3 is made up of 14 amino acids. The V gene's germline CDR1 is MNHEY and CDR2 SVGAGI. J lost 2 bases, V lost 6 bases, and 6 bases had no gene match. CDR3 nucleotides: TGTGCCAGCAGGAGCCCAGGGGGGAACTATGGCTACACCTTC. Encoded protein: CASRSPGGNYGYTF.

This chain connects TRBV5-6 to TRBJ2-5; 8 bases are a match to TRBD1. This CDR3 spans 13 amino acids. Losses at the gene ends were 4 bases for V and 4 bases for J; bases not matched to a gene: 3. The V gene's germline CDR1 is SGHDT and CDR2 YYEEEE. This chain's CDR3 is CASSPRGRETQYF. CDR3 DNA: TGTGCCAGCAGCCCCAGGGGGCGAGAGACCCAGTACTTC.

This clone was counted once. The V and J genes are TRBV15 and TRBJ2-5; the D gene is possibly TRBD2 (5 bases). This CDR3 comprises 16 residues. V was clipped by 0 bases and J by 4 bases, with 15 bases between them. The V gene's germline CDR1 is LNHNV and CDR2 YYDKDF (reference sequence). The CDR3: CATSRELIASGETQYF. The DNA of the CDR3 is TGTGCCACCAGCAGAGAATTAATAGCGTCGGGAGAGACCCAGTACTTC.

V and J are TRBV27 and TRBJ2-7; D remains unclear. The CDR3 consists of 14 residues. Germline V gene data show CDR1 as MNHEY and CDR2 as SMNVEV (reference sequence). Trimming took off 10 bases at V and 3 bases at J, with 19 bases between the two ends. The CDR3 is CANRFNYGVYEQYF. The CDR3 coding sequence is TGTGCCAACAGATTTAACTATGGGGTCTACGAGCAGTACTTC.

The chain carries TRBV11-3 and TRBJ2-3; 12 positions match TRBD2. The CDR3 is 18 amino acids. V dropped 5 bases and J dropped 2; count of bases not matched to a gene: 11. The germline V gene has CDR1 SGHNT and CDR2 YENEEA. The CDR3 region is CASSLGSLAGGLTDTQYF. The CDR3, as DNA: TGTGCCAGCAGCCTGGGATCCCTAGCGGGAGGGCTCACAGATACGCAGTATTTT.